The rows below give T cell receptor beta chains drawn from one sample of a study of cytomegalovirus exposure and HLA in healthy donors. TCRdb's table, derived via immunoSEQ multiplex PCR, lists solely in-frame clones and lacks some. The sample includes around 210,000 clones, 82% seen only once; the top ten take less than 3%. Material for sequencing was PBMCs. These receptors all stem from a woman aged 40-49 years in good health and CMV-seronegative. Both conserved end residues are part of each CDR3. Each record gives: J gene, clone size, V gene, CDR3 protein. A clone size is listed for some rows: how often the clone was seen (once, few, many), or a class if it is expanded.

>TRBJ1-1|NA|TRBV7-2
CASSSSTGRMNTEAFF
>TRBJ2-7|NA|TRBV7-7
CASSLWQGYEQYF
>TRBJ2-7|NA|TRBV19
CASGLAGVEQYF
>TRBJ1-4|NA|TRBV7-2
CASSLAERQKLFF
>TRBJ2-1|once|TRBV5-8
CASSFMLVNEQFF
>TRBJ1-1|NA|TRBV30
CAWSDPGSGGNTEAFF
>TRBJ2-7|NA|TRBV30
CAWRGQESSYEQYF
>TRBJ2-3|NA|TRBV5-1
CASSFGVGTRTDTQYF
>TRBJ2-7|NA|TRBV6-5
CASRNLAGGSYEQYF
>TRBJ2-1|NA|TRBV10-1
CASSDRRSGWDEQFF
>TRBJ2-7|once|TRBV5-4
CASSLYESSYEQYF
>TRBJ1-1|NA|TRBV30
CAWSLQGPEAFF